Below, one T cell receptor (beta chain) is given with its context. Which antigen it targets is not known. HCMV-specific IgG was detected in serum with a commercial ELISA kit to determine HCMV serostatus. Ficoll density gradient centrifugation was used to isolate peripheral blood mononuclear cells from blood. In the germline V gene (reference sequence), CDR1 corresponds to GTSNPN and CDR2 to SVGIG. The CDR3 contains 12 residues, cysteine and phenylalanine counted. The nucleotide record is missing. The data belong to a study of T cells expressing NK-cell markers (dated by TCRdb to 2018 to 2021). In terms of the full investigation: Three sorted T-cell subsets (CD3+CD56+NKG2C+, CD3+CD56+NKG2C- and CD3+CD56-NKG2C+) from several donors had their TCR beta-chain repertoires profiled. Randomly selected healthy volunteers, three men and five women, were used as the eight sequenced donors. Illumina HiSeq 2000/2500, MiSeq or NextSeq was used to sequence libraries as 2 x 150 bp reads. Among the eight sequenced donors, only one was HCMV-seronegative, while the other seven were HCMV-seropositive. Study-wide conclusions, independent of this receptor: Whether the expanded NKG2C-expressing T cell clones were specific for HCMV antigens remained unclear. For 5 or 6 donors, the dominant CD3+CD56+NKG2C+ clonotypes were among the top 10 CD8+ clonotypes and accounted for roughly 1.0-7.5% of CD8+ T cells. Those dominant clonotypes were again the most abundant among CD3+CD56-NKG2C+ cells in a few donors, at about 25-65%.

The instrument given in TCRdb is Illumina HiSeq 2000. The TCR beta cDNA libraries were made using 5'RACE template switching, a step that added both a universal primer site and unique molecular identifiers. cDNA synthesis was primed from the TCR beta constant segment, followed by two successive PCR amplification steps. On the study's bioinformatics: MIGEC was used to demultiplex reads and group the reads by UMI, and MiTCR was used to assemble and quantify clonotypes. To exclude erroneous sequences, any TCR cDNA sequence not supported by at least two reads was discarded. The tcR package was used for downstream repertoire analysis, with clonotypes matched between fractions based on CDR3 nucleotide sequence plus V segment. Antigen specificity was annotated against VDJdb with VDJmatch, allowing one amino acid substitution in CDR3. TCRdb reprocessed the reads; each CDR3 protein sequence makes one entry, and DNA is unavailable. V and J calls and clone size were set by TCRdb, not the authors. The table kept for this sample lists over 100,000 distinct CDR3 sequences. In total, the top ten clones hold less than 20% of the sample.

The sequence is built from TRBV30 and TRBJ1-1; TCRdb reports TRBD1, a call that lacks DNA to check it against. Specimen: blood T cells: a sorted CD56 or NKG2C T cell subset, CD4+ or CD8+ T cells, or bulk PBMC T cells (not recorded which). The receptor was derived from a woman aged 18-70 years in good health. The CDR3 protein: CAWSVGRVEAFF. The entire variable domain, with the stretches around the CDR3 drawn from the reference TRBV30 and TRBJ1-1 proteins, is SQTIHQWPATLVQPVGSPLSLECTVEGTSNPNLYWYRQAAGRGLQLLFYSVGIGQISSEVPQNLSASRPQDRQFILSSKKLLLSDSGFYLCAWSVGRVEAFFGQGTRLTVV.